The rows below give T cell receptor beta chains drawn from one sample of a study of breast tumors, draining lymph nodes, adjacent tissues. MiXCR, run by TCRdb on the multiplex PCR reads, gives a single entry per CDR3 protein. Of about 89,000 distinct CDR3 sequences in the sample, 25% to 35% were seen once. The sequenced sample was axillary lymph node tissue. The source is a female donor with breast cancer. Some clones in this sample may be carry-over from other donors' samples. Each CDR3 is given without its conserved first and last residue. The order of the fields is V gene, J gene, D gene, CDR3 protein. A D gene is named only where the DNA matches it firmly.

>TRBV6-1|TRBJ1-2|NA
ASSESAGYPSDGYT
>TRBV20-1|TRBJ2-2|TRBD2
SARGLAPNTGELF
>TRBV5-5|TRBJ2-1|TRBD2
ASSEGTSEYNEQF
>TRBV7-6|TRBJ2-7|NA
ASSLVGVEQY
>TRBV6-2/TRBV6-3|TRBJ2-7|TRBD2
ASSQHPLAGGLSYEQY
>TRBV24-1|TRBJ2-7|TRBD1
ATSDRTGPSYEQY
>TRBV5-4|TRBJ2-3|NA
ASSLDYNPTDTQY
>TRBV19|TRBJ2-1|TRBD2
ASNPGLAGVDNEQF
>TRBV12-3/TRBV12-4|TRBJ2-7|NA
ASSLGGALY
>TRBV7-3|TRBJ2-2|NA
ASSFRAGQGGELF
>TRBV20-1|TRBJ2-5|NA
SASEGFHETQY
>TRBV7-9|TRBJ2-5|TRBD1
ASIQWDRGTSRYQETQY
>TRBV19|TRBJ2-2|NA
ASSIDRGYTGELF
>TRBV20-1|TRBJ2-2|TRBD2
SALAGGTGELF
>TRBV29-1|TRBJ2-1|TRBD1
SVESLSGTGGYNEQF
>TRBV5-1|TRBJ2-1|TRBD2
ASSFGGRGNEQF
>TRBV20-1|TRBJ2-3|NA
SANRQLDTQY
>TRBV30|TRBJ1-2|NA
AWSVMINYGYT
>TRBV12-3/TRBV12-4|TRBJ1-2|TRBD1
ASSTGQANYGYT
>TRBV18|TRBJ1-2|NA
ASSPPGGGSYGYT
>TRBV29-1|TRBJ2-1|NA
SVVALNSYNEQF
>TRBV28|TRBJ2-5|TRBD1
ASSLPDRDRRTQY
>TRBV12-3/TRBV12-4|TRBJ1-2|NA
ASSFRNGYT
>TRBV29-1|TRBJ2-1|NA
SVEVGFGMWNEQF
>TRBV3-1|TRBJ2-2|TRBD2
ASSRGLAGGNTGELF
>TRBV10-2|TRBJ2-1|NA
ASDTGSRNEQF
>TRBV3-1|TRBJ2-7|NA
ASSQDLASYEQY
>TRBV4-3|TRBJ2-5|TRBD2
ASSPGTSGSEETQY
>TRBV7-2|TRBJ1-6|TRBD1
VSSSLPGQGGNSPLH
>TRBV4-3|TRBJ2-5|TRBD1
ASSQDPGQGSWTQY
>TRBV6-1|TRBJ2-7|TRBD1
ASSISEGTGWPYEQY
>TRBV7-9|TRBJ2-7|NA
ASSLVGPGDGAYQQY